The clone carrying this T cell receptor (beta chain) was seen repeatedly, ten times or more. Germline V CDR1 and CDR2: SGDLS, YYNGEE. The CDR3 length is 14 residues. V shed 2 bases and J 3 bases; nucleotides not matched to a gene: 3. It was 5'RACE with constant-segment primers that produced the TCR alpha and TCR beta cDNA libraries, which carried sample barcodes and UMIs. MiXCR, run by TCRdb on the 5' RACE reads, gives a single entry per CDR3 protein. The data show around 340,000 distinct CDR3 sequences, with 13% to 15% seen just once and under 25% held by the top ten. This record comes from a study of T-cell memory formation after mild COVID-19.

Sequencing was carried out using PBMCs or a T cell subset sorted from them (not recorded which). This clonotype was obtained from a young man who had mild COVID-19 (a few samples of this study predate the infection). Cell type and time point are not known. This rearrangement joins TRBV9 to TRBJ2-7; 9 bases match TRBD1. The DNA of the CDR3 is TGTGCCAGCAGCGTGGGACAGGGAAACTACGAGCAGTACTTC. It yields the protein CASSVGQGNYEQYF.